Presented here are 14 T cell receptor beta chains from one specimen sequenced in a study of shared clonotypes between healthy human individuals. CD45RO-negative CD8 cells positively selected for CCR7 made up the naive population, which excluded terminally differentiated effector memory CD45RA+ cells. This table comes from immunoSEQ multiplex PCR, and its TCRdb copy is limited to in-frame clones, with some not included. The sample holds millions of clones, 93% seen once. Sample: naive CD8+ T cells from PBMCs. Receptor source: a man younger than 30 in good health. Some clones in this sample may be carry-over from other donors' samples.

This chain joins TRBV27 and TRBJ1-2, with D possibly being TRBD1 (5 bases). This CDR3 is 13 amino acids long. Germline CDR1 is MNHEY and CDR2 is SMNVEV (reference sequence). V lost 9 bases and J lost 6, with 17 bases in between. CDR3 sequence: CASSRGLFNGYTF. CDR3 nucleotides: TGTGCCAGTAGTAGGGGACTGTTTAATGGCTACACCTTC.

The gene calls are TRBV4-2 and TRBJ2-7, with 7 nucleotides matching TRBD1. The germline V gene encodes CDR1 LGHNA and CDR2 YNFKEQ. This CDR3 contains 18 residues. Trimming at V came to 1 base and at J to 2 bases, leaving 14 bases not matched to a gene. The CDR3 loop reads CASSQAETMTGWAYEQYF. CDR3 nucleotide sequence: TGTGCCAGCAGCCAAGCGGAGACCATGACAGGGTGGGCCTACGAGCAGTACTTC.

The chain has TRBV27 and TRBJ1-5; D possibly corresponds to TRBD1 (5 bases). This CDR3 is built from 16 residues. CDR1 is MNHEY, CDR2 SMNVEV, per germline (reference sequence). V lost 6 bases and J lost 2, with 17 bases in between. CDR3 sequence reads: CASSSGTGIGNQPQHF. As DNA, the CDR3 is TGTGCCAGCAGCTCCGGGACGGGGATCGGCAATCAGCCCCAGCATTTT.

The V call is TRBV7-9, the J call TRBJ2-7; D may be TRBD2 (5 bases). Germline values: CDR1 SEHNR, CDR2 FQNEAQ (reference sequence). The ends were cut back, 7 bases at V and 3 bases at J, with 13 bases in the middle. The CDR3 sequence is 13 residues long. CDR3 amino acids: CASTERSHYEQYF. CDR3 nucleotides: TGTGCCAGCACCGAGCGGTCGCACTACGAGCAGTACTTC.

The V gene is TRBV7-8, the J gene TRBJ1-2; D is ambiguous. CDR3 size: 11 residues. Trimming pared 5 bases from V and 5 bases from J, leaving 6 bases between. The germline V gene has CDR1 SGHVS and CDR2 FQNEAQ. CDR3 sequence reads: CASSPGYGYTF. As DNA, the CDR3 is TGTGCCAGCAGCCCCGGTTATGGCTACACCTTC.

V and J are TRBV19 and TRBJ1-5; D not certain. The V end lost 0 bases, the J end lost 16 bases, and 10 bases lay between the germline ends. Germline lookup yields CDR1 LNHDA and CDR2 SQIVND (reference sequence). This CDR3 has 11 residues. Here the CDR3 reads CASSIDFVVHF. The CDR3 DNA reads as TGTGCCAGTAGTATAGATTTCGTAGTCCATTTT. Drawing the rest from reference TRBV19 and TRBJ1-5, the complete variable domain is DGGITQSPKYLFRKEGQNVTLSCEQNLNHDAMYWYRQDPGQGLRLIYYSQIVNDFQKGDIAEGYSVSREKKESFPLTVTSAQKNPTAFYLCASSIDFVVHFGDGTRLSIL.

This clone turned up a few times. This CDR3 is CASSQGGTQHF. The CDR3 nucleotides read TGTGCCAGCAGCCAGGGGGGGACCCAGCATTTT. This sequence joins TRBV16 and TRBJ1-5; weak D call: TRBD1 (5 bases). V was shortened by 3 bases and J by 11 bases, with 8 bases between the two germline ends. Germline assignment: CDR1 KGHSY and CDR2 FQNENV. This CDR3 has 11 amino acids.

The chain couples TRBV19 to TRBJ2-2, with D possibly being TRBD2 (5 bases). Germline values: CDR1 LNHDA, CDR2 SQIVND (reference sequence). CDR3 length: 16 residues. V dropped 5 bases and J dropped 1 base, with 14 bases sitting between them. CDR3 coding DNA: TGTGCCAGTAGTGTTTTTGGGAGCAGGAACACCGGGGAGCTGTTTTTT. This sequence encodes CASSVFGSRNTGELFF.

The chain joins TRBV6-1 to TRBJ2-1, with a weak D call TRBD1 (6 bases). The CDR3 sequence is 15 residues long. Germline lookup yields CDR1 MNHNS and CDR2 SASEGT. V was trimmed by 3 bases and J by 5 bases, leaving 14 bases between them. The CDR3 DNA sequence: TGTGCCAGCAGTGACGGGCCCTACAGGGACAATGAGCAGTTCTTC. This translates into CASSDGPYRDNEQFF.

V and J are TRBV29-1 and TRBJ2-7; D not certain. V dropped 5 bases and J dropped 7 bases, with 12 bases sitting between them. Germline lookup yields CDR1 SQVTM and CDR2 ANQGSEA. CDR3 length: 11 residues. DNA for the CDR3: TGCAGCGTTATAGTTCTGGGGGAGCAGTACTTC. This gives the protein CSVIVLGEQYF.

This chain connects TRBV6-7 to TRBJ1-1; TRBD1 agrees at 8 bases. TRBV6-7 is classed as an ORF, of uncertain function. This CDR3 spans 16 amino acids. V lost 2 bases, J lost 6 bases, and 11 bases stayed unmatched. The CDR3 sequence is CASSYTPGQGIPEAFF. The CDR3, as DNA: TGTGCCAGCAGTTACACTCCCGGACAGGGAATCCCTGAAGCTTTCTTT.

Regarding this clone: Other DNA sequences of this sample code for an identical CDR3. The chain couples TRBV30 to TRBJ2-7; D is uncertain. This CDR3 spans 12 amino acids. Germline CDR1 GTSNPN, CDR2 SVGIG (reference sequence). V shed 0 bases and J shed 7 bases, with 10 bases lying between them. CDR3 nucleotide sequence: TGTGCCTGGAGTGTACTGTCTAGAGAGCAGTACTTC. Translating it yields CAWSVLSREQYF. The full variable domain, in which reference TRBV30 and TRBJ2-7 provide the parts outside the CDR3, is SQTIHQWPATLVQPVGSPLSLECTVEGTSNPNLYWYRQAAGRGLQLLFYSVGIGQISSEVPQNLSASRPQDRQFILSSKKLLLSDSGFYLCAWSVLSREQYFGPGTRLTVT.

The chain carries TRBV11-2 and TRBJ2-7; 8 positions agree with TRBD1. The CDR3 has 18 residues. In germline, CDR1 is SGHAT, CDR2 FQNNGV. J gave up 4 bases and V 1 base, and 15 bases lay outside the gene matches. The CDR3 protein is CASSLGPPGQGGVYEQYF. The CDR3 DNA reads as TGTGCCAGCAGCTTAGGGCCCCCCGGACAGGGAGGAGTGTACGAGCAGTACTTC.

The J gene is TRBJ2-1, the V gene TRBV9; TRBD1 aligns across 7 bases. After removal of 3 bases from V and 4 bases from J, the junction contained 7 bases not matched to a gene. Germline CDR1 is SGDLS and CDR2 is YYNGEE. The CDR3 consists of 15 residues. The chain's CDR3 is CASSANRGPYNEQFF. In DNA, the CDR3 is TGTGCCAGCAGCGCAAACAGGGGCCCATACAATGAGCAGTTCTTC.